One and the same sample provided the 11 T cell receptor beta chains below, sequenced in a study of blood T cell repertoires in COVID-19 (TCRdb year 2020). Receptor amplification or capture employed the immunoSEQ multiplex PCR assay. TCRdb stores this immuneACCESS table with in-frame sequences only. Part of the clones is absent; in the studies checked, under half of the shortfall reflects unresolved V genes, and no reason is known for the rest. Within this sample are 150,000 to 200,000 clones, with roughly 91% of them counted one time only. The ten top clones hold 3.5% to 5% of the sample. Source material: peripheral blood. These receptors were obtained from a woman aged 45-65 years with acute or convalescent COVID-19.

V and J are TRBV7-8 and TRBJ1-2; 11 bases align to TRBD1. Per germline, CDR1 SGHVS and CDR2 FQNEAQ. CDR3 length equals 17 residues. Unmatched junction bases numbered 16, after V lost 5 bases and J lost 8 bases. The CDR3 sequence is CASSGLQAGTGGWGYTF. As DNA, the CDR3 is TGTGCCAGCAGCGGACTCCAGGCCGGGACAGGGGGTTGGGGCTACACCTTC. Supplemented by reference TRBV7-8 and TRBJ1-2, the full variable domain reads GAGVSQSPRYKVAKRGQDVALRCDPISGHVSLFWYQQALGQGPEFLTYFQNEAQLDKSGLPSDRFFAERPEGSVSTLKIQRTQQEDSAVYLCASSGLQAGTGGWGYTFGSGTRLTVV.

This clone was picked up one time. The V call is TRBV7-8, the J call TRBJ1-1; 7 positions agree with TRBD1. Germline lookup yields CDR1 SGHVS and CDR2 FQNEAQ. J was trimmed by 7 bases and V by 5 bases; bases with no gene match: 4. The CDR3 totals 12 residues. CDR3 sequence: CASSTGQVEAFF. Written as DNA, the CDR3 is TGTGCCAGCAGCACAGGACAGGTTGAAGCTTTCTTT.

This clone appeared a single time. This sequence joins TRBV6-2 or TRBV6-3 and TRBJ2-4; 11 bases match TRBD2. Germline V lookup: CDR1 MNHEY, CDR2 SVGEGT. The ends lost 0 bases at V and 2 bases at J; junction bases unmatched: 6. There are 18 residues in the CDR3. CDR3 nucleotides: TGTGCCAGCAGTTACTCTAGCGGGGGGGCTAAGACCAAAAACATTCAGTACTTC. Protein: CASSYSSGGAKTKNIQYF.

The chain joins TRBV19 to TRBJ2-1; tentative D call: TRBD2 (5 bases). The CDR3 is made up of 12 amino acids. Germline assignment: CDR1 LNHDA and CDR2 SQIVND (reference sequence). V lost 6 bases to trimming and J lost 9 bases, with 12 bases between them. The CDR3: CASSSLGGEQFF. CDR3 in DNA: TGTGCCAGTAGCTCTCTCGGAGGTGAGCAGTTCTTC.

Details on this clone: Mismatch with germline at one junction end may stem from a read error. The genes are TRBV28 and TRBJ2-1; TRBD2 matches at 7 bases. The CDR3 is 17 residues long. Germline-derived CDR1 and CDR2 are MDHEN and SYDVKM. The CDR3 here is CASSSGGRAFLVGEQFF. DNA for the CDR3: TGTGCCAGCAGTTCCGGTGGGAGGGCGTTTTTGGTAGGTGAGCAATTCTTC.

The chain carries TRBV4-1 and TRBJ1-5; D remains ambiguous. Germline CDR1 reads MGHRA; CDR2 reads YSYEKL. The CDR3 spans 15 residues. V lost 0 bases to trimming and J lost 1 base, with 7 bases between them. The CDR3 loop is CASSQEPASNQPQHF. CDR3 DNA: TGCGCCAGCAGCCAAGAGCCAGCGAGCAATCAGCCCCAGCATTTT.

The J gene is TRBJ2-5, the V gene TRBV2; D call uncertain. The CDR3 is made up of 13 amino acids. With 6 bases removed from V and 2 bases from J, the gap between germline ends came to 10 bases. CDR1 is SNHLY, CDR2 FYNNEI, per germline. The CDR3 DNA reads TGTGCCAGCAGCCGTGACTTACAAGAGACCCAGTACTTC. Its protein is CASSRDLQETQYF. The whole variable domain, remainder taken from reference TRBV2 and TRBJ2-5, is EPEVTQTPSHQVTQMGQEVILRCVPISNHLYFYWYRQILGQKVEFLVSFYNNEISEKSEIFDDQFSVERPDGSNFTLKIRSTKLEDSAMYFCASSRDLQETQYFGPGTRLLVL.

This chain connects TRBV11-3 to TRBJ2-7; possible D gene TRBD1, 8 bases. Between the trimmed V and J ends, which lost 4 bases and 7 bases, there was a span of 14 bases. This CDR3 is 13 amino acids long. Germline values: CDR1 SGHNT, CDR2 YENEEA. CDR3 loop: CASSSGQGGEQYF. The CDR3 coding sequence is TGTGCCAGCAGCTCTGGACAGGGAGGGGAGCAGTACTTC.

The chain couples TRBV24-1 to TRBJ1-5, with 8 bases that match TRBD1. The V segment lost 3 bases and the J segment 7 bases; nucleotides outside the gene matches: 4. Germline V gives CDR1 KGHDR, CDR2 SFDVKD. There are 14 residues in the CDR3. The CDR3 here is CATSDDRGWQPQHF. CDR3 sequence (DNA): TGTGCCACCAGTGATGACAGGGGATGGCAGCCCCAGCATTTT.

The gene calls are TRBV7-6 and TRBJ1-6; unclear D gene. The V end lost 4 bases, the J end lost 8 bases, and 15 bases lay between the germline ends. Germline-derived CDR1 and CDR2 are SGHVS and FNYEAQ. This CDR3 has 15 residues. The DNA of the CDR3 is TGTGCCAGCAGCTCGCTTATGGAGGGTGATTCACCCCTCCACTTT. Translation: CASSSLMEGDSPLHF.

V usage is TRBV7-2 and J usage is TRBJ2-5, with a weak D call TRBD1 (5 bases). The CDR3 length is 15 residues. V was trimmed by 0 bases and J by 3 bases, leaving 11 bases between them. Per germline, CDR1 SGHTA and CDR2 FQGNSA. This chain's CDR3 is CASSLAPTDEETQYF. CDR3 nucleotide sequence: TGTGCCAGCAGCTTAGCCCCGACAGATGAAGAGACCCAGTACTTC.